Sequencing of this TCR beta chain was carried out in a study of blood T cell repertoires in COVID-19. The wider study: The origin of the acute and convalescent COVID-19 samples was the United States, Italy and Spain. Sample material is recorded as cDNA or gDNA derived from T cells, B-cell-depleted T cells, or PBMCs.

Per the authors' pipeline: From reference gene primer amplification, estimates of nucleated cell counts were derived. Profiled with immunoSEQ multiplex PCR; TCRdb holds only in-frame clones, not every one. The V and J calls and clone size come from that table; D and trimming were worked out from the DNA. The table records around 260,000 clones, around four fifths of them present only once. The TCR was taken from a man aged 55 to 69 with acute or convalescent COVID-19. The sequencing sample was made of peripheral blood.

Here the CDR3 DNA reads TGTGCCAGTAAGCTCTCTGGAAACACCATATATTTT. It encodes CASKLSGNTIYF. The chain couples TRBV28 to TRBJ1-3, with D unclear. Deletions cut 9 bases from V and 0 bases from J, with 6 bases between. The CDR3 is made up of 12 amino acids. Germline-derived CDR1 and CDR2 are MDHEN and SYDVKM.